The clone carrying this T cell receptor beta chain occurred a few times. The antigen remains unidentified. These data belong to a study of CD8 T cells in ankylosing spondylitis. The CDR3 contains 14 residues. In germline, CDR1 is LNHNV, CDR2 YYDKDF (reference sequence). Trimming removed 3 bases from V and 7 bases from J, with 16 bases in between. Study-wide findings and caveats: Characteristic, it appeared, of ankylosing spondylitis blood was a TCR beta motif of eight highly homologous variants.

Quantitative 5'-RACE with molecular barcodes generated TCR beta libraries. Each CDR3 protein gets one entry after TCRdb re-called the 5' RACE reads with MiXCR. The sample shows 220,000 or so distinct CDR3 sequences, around 20% of them seen only once. The clonotype was recovered from a male donor with ankylosing spondylitis. The sample was blood, either unsorted or a sorted T cell fraction (not recorded which). This sequence joins TRBV15 and TRBJ2-7; D may match TRBD1 or TRBD2 (5 bases each). CDR3 sequence (DNA): TGTGCCACCAGCAGTGGGACCGGTCTTGTAGAGCAGTACTTC. Its translation is CATSSGTGLVEQYF. Using reference TRBV15 and TRBJ2-7 for the parts outside the CDR3, the full variable domain is DAMVIQNPRYQVTQFGKPVTLSCSQTLNHNVMYWYQQKSSQAPKLLFHYYDKDFNNEADTPDNFQSRRPNTSFCFLDIRSPGLGDTAMYLCATSSGTGLVEQYFGPGTRLTVT.